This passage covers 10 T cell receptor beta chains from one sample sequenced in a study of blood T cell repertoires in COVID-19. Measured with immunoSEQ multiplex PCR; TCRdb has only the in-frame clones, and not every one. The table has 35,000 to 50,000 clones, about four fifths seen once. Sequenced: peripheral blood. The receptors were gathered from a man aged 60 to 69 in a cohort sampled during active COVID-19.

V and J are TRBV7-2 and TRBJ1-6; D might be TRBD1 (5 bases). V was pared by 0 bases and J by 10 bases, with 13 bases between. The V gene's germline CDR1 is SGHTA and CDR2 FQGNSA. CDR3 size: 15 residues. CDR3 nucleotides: TGTGCCAGCAGCTTAGCGCTGGCAGGGCCCTCACCCCTCCACTTT. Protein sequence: CASSLALAGPSPLHF.

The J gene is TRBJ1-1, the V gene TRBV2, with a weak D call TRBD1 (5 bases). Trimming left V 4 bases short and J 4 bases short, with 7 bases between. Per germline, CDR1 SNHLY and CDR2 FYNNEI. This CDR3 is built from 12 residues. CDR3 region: CASSVGGTEAFF. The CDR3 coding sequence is TGTGCCAGCAGTGTGGGGGGCACTGAAGCTTTCTTT.

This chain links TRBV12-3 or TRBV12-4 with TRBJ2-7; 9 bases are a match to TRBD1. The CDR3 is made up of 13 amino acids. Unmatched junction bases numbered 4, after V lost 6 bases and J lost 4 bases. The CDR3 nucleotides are TGTGCCAGCAGATACAGGGGGCTATACGAGCAGTACTTC. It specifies CASRYRGLYEQYF.

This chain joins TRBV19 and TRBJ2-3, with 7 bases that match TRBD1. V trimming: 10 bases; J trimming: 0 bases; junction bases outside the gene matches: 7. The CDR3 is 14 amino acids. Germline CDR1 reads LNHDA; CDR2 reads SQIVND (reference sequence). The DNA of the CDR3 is TGTGCCACCAAGAGACAGGGCAGCACAGATACGCAGTATTTT. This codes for CATKRQGSTDTQYF.

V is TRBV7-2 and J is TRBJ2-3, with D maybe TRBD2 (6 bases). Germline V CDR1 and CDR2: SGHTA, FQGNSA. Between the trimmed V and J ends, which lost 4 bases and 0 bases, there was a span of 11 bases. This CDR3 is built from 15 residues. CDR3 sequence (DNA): TGTGCCAGCAGCTCAATAGCGGCTAGCACAGATACGCAGTATTTT. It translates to CASSSIAASTDTQYF.

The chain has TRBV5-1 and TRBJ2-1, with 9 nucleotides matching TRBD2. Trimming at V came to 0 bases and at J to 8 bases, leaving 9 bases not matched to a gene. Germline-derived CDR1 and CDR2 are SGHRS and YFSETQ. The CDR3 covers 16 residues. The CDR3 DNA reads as TGCGCCAGCAGCTTGGCGGCTGCGGGAGGGCCCGATGAGCAGTTCTTC. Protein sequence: CASSLAAAGGPDEQFF.

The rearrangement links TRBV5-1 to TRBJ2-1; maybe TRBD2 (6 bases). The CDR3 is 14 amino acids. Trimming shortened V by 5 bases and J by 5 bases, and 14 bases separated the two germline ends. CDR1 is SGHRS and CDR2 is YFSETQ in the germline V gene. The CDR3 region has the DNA TGCGCCAGCAGGCGGGAAGGGCTAGACAATGAGCAGTTCTTC. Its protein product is CASRREGLDNEQFF. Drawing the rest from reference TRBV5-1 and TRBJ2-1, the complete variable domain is KAGVTQTPRYLIKTRGQQVTLSCSPISGHRSVSWYQQTPGQGLQFLFEYFSETQRNKGNFPGRFSGRQFSNSRSEMNVSTLELGDSALYLCASRREGLDNEQFFGPGTRLTVL.

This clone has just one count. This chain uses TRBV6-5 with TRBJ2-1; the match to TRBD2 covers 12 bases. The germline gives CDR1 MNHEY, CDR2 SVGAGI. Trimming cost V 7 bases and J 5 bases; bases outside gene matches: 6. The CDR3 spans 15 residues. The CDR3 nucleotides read TGTGCCAGCACGAGGACTAGCGGGAAAAACAATGAGCAGTTCTTC. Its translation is CASTRTSGKNNEQFF.

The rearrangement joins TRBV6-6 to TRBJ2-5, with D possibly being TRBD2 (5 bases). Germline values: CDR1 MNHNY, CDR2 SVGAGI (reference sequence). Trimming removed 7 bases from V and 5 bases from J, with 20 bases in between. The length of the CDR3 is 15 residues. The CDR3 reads CASIFTRAYQETQYF. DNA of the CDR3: TGTGCCAGCATCTTTACGCGGGCTTATCAGGAGACCCAGTACTTC.

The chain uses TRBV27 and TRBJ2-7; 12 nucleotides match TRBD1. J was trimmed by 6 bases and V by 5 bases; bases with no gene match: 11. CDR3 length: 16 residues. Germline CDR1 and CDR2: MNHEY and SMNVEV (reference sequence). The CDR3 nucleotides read TGTGCCAGCAGTGTCCGGGGGACAGGGGGCGCGGGCGAGCAGTACTTC. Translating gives CASSVRGTGGAGEQYF.